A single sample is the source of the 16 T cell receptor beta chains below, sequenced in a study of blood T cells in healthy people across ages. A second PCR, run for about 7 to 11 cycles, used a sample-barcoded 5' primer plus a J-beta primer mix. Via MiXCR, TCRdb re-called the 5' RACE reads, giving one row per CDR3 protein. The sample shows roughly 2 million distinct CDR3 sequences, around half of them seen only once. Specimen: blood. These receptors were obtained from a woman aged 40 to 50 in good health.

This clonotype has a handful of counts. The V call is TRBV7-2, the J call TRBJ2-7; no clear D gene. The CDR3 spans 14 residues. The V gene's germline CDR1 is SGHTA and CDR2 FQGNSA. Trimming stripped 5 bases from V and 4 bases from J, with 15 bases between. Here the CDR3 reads CASSPQRLGYEQYF. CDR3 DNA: TGTGCCAGCAGCCCCCAAAGGCTCGGGTACGAGCAGTACTTC.

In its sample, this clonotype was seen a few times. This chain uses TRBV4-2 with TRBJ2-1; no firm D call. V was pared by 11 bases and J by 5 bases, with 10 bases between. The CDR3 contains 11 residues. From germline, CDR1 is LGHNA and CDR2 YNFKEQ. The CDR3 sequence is CASQADNEQFF. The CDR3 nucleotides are TGTGCCTCTCAGGCTGACAATGAGCAGTTCTTC.

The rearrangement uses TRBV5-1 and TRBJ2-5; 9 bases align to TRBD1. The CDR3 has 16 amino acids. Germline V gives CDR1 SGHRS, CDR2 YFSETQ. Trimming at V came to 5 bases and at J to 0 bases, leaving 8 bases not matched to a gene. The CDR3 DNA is TGCGCCAGCAGAACGACAGGGGGGGTGTACCAAGAGACCCAGTACTTC. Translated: CASRTTGGVYQETQYF. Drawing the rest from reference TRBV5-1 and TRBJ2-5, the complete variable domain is KAGVTQTPRYLIKTRGQQVTLSCSPISGHRSVSWYQQTPGQGLQFLFEYFSETQRNKGNFPGRFSGRQFSNSRSEMNVSTLELGDSALYLCASRTTGGVYQETQYFGPGTRLLVL.

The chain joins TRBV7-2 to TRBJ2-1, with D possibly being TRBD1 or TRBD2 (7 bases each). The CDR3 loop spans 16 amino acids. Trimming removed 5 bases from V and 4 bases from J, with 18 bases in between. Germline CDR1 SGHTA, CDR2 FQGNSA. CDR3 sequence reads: CASSPQGGLGYNEQFF. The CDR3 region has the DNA TGTGCCAGCAGCCCCCAGGGGGGGCTTGGATACAATGAGCAGTTCTTC.

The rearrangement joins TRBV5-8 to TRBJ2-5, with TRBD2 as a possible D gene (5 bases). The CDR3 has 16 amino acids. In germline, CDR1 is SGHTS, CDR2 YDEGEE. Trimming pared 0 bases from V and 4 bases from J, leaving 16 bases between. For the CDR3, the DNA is TGTGCCAGCAGCTTGGAAGGGAGTGGTTTCGGAGAGACCCAGTACTTC. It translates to CASSLEGSGFGETQYF.

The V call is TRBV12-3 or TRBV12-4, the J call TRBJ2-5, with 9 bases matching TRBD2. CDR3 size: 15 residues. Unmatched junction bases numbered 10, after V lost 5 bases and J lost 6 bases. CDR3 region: CASSVPGLASKTQYF. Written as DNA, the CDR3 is TGTGCCAGCAGTGTCCCGGGACTAGCCTCGAAGACCCAGTACTTC.

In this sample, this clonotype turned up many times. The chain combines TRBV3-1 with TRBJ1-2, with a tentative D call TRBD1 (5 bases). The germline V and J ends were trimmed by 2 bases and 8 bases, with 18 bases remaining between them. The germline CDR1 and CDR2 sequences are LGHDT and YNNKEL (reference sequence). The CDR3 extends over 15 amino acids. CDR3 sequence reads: CASSQPGGTSSGYTF. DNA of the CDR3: TGTGCCAGCAGCCAACCCGGCGGGACTTCAAGCGGCTACACCTTC.

CDR3: CASSQDLGGRGYTF. In nucleotides, the CDR3 is TGTGCCAGCAGCCAAGATCTGGGCGGGCGCGGCTACACCTTC. The genes are TRBV4-2 and TRBJ1-2; no clear D gene. Germline V lookup: CDR1 LGHNA, CDR2 YNFKEQ. V dropped 0 bases and J dropped 8 bases, with 13 bases sitting between them. The CDR3 has 14 amino acids.

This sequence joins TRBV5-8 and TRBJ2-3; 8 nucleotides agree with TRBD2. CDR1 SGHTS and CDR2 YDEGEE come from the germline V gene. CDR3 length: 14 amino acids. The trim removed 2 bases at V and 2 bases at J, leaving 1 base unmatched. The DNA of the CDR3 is TGTGCCAGCAGCTTACTAGCGGCCACAGATACGCAGTATTTT. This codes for CASSLLAATDTQYF.

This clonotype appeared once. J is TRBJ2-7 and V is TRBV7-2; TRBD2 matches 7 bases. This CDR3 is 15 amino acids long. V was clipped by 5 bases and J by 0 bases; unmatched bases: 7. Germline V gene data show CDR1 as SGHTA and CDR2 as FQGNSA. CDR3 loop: CASSLGGTFSYEQYF. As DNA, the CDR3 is TGTGCCAGCAGCCTCGGGGGGACCTTCTCCTACGAGCAGTACTTC.

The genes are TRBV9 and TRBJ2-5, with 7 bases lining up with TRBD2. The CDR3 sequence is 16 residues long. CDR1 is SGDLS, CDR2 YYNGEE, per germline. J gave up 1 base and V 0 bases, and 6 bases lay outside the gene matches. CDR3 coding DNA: TGTGCCAGCAGCGTAGACCCGGGCGGGGGCCAAGAGACCCAGTACTTC. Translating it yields CASSVDPGGGQETQYF.

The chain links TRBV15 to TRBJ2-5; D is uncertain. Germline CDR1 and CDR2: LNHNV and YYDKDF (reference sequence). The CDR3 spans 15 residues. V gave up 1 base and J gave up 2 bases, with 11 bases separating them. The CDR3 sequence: CATSRGSPPQETQYF. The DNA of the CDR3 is TGTGCCACCAGCAGAGGGAGTCCACCGCAAGAGACCCAGTACTTC.

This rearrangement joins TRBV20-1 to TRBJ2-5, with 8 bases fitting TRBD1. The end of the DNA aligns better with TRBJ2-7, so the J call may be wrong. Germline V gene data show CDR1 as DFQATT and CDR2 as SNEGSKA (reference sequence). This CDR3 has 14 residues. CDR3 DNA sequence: TGCAGTGCTAGAGAGGACAGGGTAATCCACGAGCAGTACTTC. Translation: CSAREDRVIHEQYF.

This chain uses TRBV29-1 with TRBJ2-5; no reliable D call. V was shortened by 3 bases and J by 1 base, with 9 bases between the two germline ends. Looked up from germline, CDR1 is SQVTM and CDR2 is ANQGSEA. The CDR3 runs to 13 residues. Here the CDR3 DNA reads TGCAGCGTTGAGCCTGATCCCCAAGAGACCCAGTACTTC. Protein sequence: CSVEPDPQETQYF.

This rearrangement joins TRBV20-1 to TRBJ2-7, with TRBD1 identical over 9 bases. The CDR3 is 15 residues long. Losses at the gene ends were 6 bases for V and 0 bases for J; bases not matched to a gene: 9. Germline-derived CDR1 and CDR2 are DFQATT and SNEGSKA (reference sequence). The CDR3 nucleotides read TGCAGTGCCGGGACAGGGCGATCCGGCTCCTACGAGCAGTACTTC. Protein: CSAGTGRSGSYEQYF.

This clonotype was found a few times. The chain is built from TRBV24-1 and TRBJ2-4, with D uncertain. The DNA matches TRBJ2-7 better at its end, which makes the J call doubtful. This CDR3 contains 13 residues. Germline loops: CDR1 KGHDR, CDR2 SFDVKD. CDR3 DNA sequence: TGTGCCACCAGTACGATTACTGCCTCCGAGCAGTACTTC. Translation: CATSTITASEQYF.